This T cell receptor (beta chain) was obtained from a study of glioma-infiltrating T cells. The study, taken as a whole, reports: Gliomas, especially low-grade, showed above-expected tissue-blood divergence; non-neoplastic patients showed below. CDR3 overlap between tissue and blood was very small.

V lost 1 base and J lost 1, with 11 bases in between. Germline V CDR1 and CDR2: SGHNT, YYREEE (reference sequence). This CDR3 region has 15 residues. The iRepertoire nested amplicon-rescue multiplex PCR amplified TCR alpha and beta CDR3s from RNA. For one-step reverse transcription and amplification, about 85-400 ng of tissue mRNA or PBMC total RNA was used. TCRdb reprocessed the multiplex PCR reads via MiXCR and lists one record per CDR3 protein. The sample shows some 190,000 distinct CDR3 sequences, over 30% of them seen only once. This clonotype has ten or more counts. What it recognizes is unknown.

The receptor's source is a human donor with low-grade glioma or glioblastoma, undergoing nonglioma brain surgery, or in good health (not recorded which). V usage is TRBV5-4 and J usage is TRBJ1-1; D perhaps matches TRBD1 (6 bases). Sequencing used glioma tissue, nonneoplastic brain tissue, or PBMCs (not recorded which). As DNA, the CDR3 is TGTGCCAGCAGCTTGCTAGGGACAACGAACACTGAAGCTTTCTTT. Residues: CASSLLGTTNTEAFF. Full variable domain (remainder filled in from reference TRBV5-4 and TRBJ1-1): ETGVTQSPTHLIKTRGQQVTLRCSSQSGHNTVSWYQQALGQGPQFIFQYYREEENGRGNFPPRFSGLQFPNYSSELNVNALELDDSALYLCASSLLGTTNTEAFFGQGTRLTVV.